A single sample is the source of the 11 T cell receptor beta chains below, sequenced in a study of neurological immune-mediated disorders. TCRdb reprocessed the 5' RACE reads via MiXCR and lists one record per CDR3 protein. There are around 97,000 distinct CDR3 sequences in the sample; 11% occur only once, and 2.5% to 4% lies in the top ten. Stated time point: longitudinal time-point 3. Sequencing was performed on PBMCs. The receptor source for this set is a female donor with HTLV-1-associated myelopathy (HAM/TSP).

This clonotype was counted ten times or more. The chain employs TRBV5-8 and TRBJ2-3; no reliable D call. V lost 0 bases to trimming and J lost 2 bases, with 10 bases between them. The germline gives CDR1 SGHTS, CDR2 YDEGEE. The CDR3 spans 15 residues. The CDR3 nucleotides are TGTGCCAGCAGCTTGGTCGGTGGAAACACAGATACGCAGTATTTT. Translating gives CASSLVGGNTDTQYF.

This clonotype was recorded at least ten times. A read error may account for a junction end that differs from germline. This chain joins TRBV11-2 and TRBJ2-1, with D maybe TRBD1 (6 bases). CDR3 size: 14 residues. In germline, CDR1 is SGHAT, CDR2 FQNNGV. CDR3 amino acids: CVSSQATGRNEQFF. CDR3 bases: TGTGTCAGCAGCCAGGCCACAGGGCGTAATGAGCAGTTCTTC.

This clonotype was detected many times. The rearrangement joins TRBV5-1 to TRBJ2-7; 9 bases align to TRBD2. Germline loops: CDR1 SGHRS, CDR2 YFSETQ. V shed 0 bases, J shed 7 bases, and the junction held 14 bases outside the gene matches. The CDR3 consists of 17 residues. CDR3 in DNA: TGCGCCAGCAGCTTGGCCTCGTATAGCGGGGGATCGGGGGAGCAGTACTTC. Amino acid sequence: CASSLASYSGGSGEQYF.

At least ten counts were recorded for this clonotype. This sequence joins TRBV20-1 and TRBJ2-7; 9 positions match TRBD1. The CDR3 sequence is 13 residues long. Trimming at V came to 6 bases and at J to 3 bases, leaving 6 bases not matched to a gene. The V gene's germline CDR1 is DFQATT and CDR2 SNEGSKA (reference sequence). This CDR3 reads CSAVQGARYEQYF. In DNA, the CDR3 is TGCAGTGCGGTACAGGGGGCGCGCTACGAGCAGTACTTC.

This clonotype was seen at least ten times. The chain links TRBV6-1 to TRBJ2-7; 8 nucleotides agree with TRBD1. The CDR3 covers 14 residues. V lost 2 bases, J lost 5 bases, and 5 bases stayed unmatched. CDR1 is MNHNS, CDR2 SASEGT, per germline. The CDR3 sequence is CASSEWTGFNEQYF. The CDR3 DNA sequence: TGTGCCAGCAGTGAATGGACAGGGTTCAACGAGCAGTACTTC.

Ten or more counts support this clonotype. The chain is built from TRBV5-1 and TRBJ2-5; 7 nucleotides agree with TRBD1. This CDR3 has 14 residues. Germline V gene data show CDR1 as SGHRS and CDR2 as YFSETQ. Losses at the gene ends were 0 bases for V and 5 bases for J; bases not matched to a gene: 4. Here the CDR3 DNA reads TGCGCCAGCAGCTTGGGACAGGGAATCGAGACCCAGTACTTC. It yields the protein CASSLGQGIETQYF.

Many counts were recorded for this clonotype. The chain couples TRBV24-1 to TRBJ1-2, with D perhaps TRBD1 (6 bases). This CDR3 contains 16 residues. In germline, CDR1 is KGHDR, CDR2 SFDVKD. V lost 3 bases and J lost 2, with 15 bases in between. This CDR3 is CATSDPTAGANYGYTF. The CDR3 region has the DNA TGTGCCACCAGTGATCCGACGGCAGGGGCAAACTATGGCTACACCTTC.

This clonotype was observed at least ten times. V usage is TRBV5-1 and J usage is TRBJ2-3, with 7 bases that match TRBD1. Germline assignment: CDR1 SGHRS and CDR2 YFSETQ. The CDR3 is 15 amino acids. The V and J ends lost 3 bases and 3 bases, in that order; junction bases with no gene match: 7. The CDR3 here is CASSSQGGLTDTQYF. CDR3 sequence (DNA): TGCGCCAGCAGCTCTCAAGGGGGCTTGACAGATACGCAGTATTTT.

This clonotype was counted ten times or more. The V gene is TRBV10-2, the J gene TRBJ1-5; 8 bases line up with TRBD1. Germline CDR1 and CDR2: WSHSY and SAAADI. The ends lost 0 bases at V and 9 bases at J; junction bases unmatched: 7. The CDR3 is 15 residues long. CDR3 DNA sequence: TGCGCCAGCAGTGAGTCTCAGGGGGCGACCCGGCCCCAGCATTTT. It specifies CASSESQGATRPQHF.

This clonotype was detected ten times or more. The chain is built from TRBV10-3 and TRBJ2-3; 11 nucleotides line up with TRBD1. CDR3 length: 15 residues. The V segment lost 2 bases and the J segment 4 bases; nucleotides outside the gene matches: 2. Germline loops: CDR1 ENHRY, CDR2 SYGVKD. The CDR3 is CAISEGQGASDTQYF. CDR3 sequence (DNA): TGTGCCATCAGTGAGGGACAGGGGGCATCAGATACGCAGTATTTT.

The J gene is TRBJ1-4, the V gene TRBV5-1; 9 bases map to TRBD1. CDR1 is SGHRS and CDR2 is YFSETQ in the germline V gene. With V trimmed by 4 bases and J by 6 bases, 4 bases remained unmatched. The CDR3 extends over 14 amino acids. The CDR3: CASSTGGGDEKLFF. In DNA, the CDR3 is TGCGCCAGCAGCACAGGGGGCGGTGATGAAAAACTGTTTTTT.